This T cell receptor beta chain was sequenced for a study of cytomegalovirus exposure and HLA in healthy donors. The length of the CDR3 is 11 residues. The germline gives CDR1 GTSNPN, CDR2 SVGIG (reference sequence). V shed 0 bases and J shed 6 bases, with 6 bases lying between them. Libraries were prepared by immunoSEQ multiplex PCR; TCRdb keeps only in-frame clonotypes and omits some of them. The data contain a few hundred thousand clones, about 90% of them seen just once; the ten biggest clones take up around 13%. Material: PBMCs. The source of this sequence is a man aged 18-30 years in good health and CMV-seropositive. The chain couples TRBV30 to TRBJ2-7; D is uncertain. For the CDR3, the DNA is TGTGCCTGGAGTGTGGTGGGCGAGCAGTACTTC. Amino acids: CAWSVVGEQYF.